This T cell receptor (beta chain) was recorded in a study of long-term antiretroviral therapy in people with HIV (dated by TCRdb to the early 2020s). Background on the whole study: The earliest samples were collected roughly a decade before the 2015 WHO recommendation for immediate ART, at a time when ART was usually postponed until CD4 counts fell. This retrospective serial study examined whether starting ART and sustained HIV suppression were associated with changes in the composition and diversity of the TRB repertoire in peripheral blood. A total of over 150 cryopreserved PBMC samples came from 30 or so adults with confirmed HIV infection and were collected serially over a mean of roughly six years (range 1-12). About two fifths of the roughly 30 participants with HIV were female. Test extractions of a monoclonal T-cell line alongside a few dozen polyclonal samples showed no cross-contamination during QIAcube processing.

The immunoSEQ hsTCRB v3.0 assay was used at survey level resolution for TRB variable region sequencing. TRB sequencing targeted a depth of roughly 35,000-50,000 T-cell genomes per sample. An Illumina MiSeq with a v3 150-cycle kit was used to sequence the pooled TRB libraries. For the original study's pipeline: Repertoire analysis was performed in R inside a reproducible Nextflow workflow that covered QC, data transformation and analysis. LymphoSeq2, an R package for exploring AIRR-Seq data, was used to implement custom analyses. A handful of samples that produced fewer than 5000 total TRB sequences were removed, so 190 or so HIV repertoires were analyzed. Of the roughly 190 retained HIV repertoires, about 60 were collected before and 120 to 130 after ART initiation. Repertoires were downsampled to 5000 TRB nucleotide sequences, with summary statistics averaged over 100 downsampling iterations. TRB sequences were retained for analysis only if CDR3 regions of at least seven amino acids were present. Diversity was measured with a Shannon entropy-derived clonality score and the Gini coefficient. In repertoire networks, the top 5000 CDR3 amino acid sequences were linked whenever an edit distance of one separated two sequences. GLIPH2 predicted antigen specificity groups and MHC restriction for TRB CDR3 amino acid sequences. CDR3 amino acid sequences were matched against VDJdb and McPAS-TCR to flag known CMV, EBV, HIV or tissue antigen associations. Pre-ART, post-ART and control groups were compared with Wilcoxon signed-rank tests and Holm-Bonferroni correction. Held by TCRdb, this immuneACCESS table contains in-frame sequences only and omits some clones. Under half of the omission traces to an unresolved V gene where checked; the cause of the rest is unknown. The DNA was the basis for D and trimming; V, J and clone size are from that table. The sample has around 16,000 clones on record, 81% of them singletons. In total, the top ten clones hold roughly 15% of the sample.

Participants were included only if at least one PBMC sample before ART initiation and at least two post-ART samples were available. All participants with HIV were treated in the United States of America. Before DNA extraction, cryopreserved samples containing about 0.95-10 million PBMC were thawed and washed. At the time of the earliest PBMC sample, participants with HIV were aged between roughly 20 and 60 years. PBMC samples from each participant spanned 1-4 timepoints before ART initiation and 2-8 timepoints after ART initiation, with a median of 7 samples. Serial HIV viral load, CD4+ T-cell count, ART history and demographic data were obtained for every participant. Genomic DNA was extracted from unsorted PBMC with a Qiagen kit on a QIAcube, with processing performed in batches of 12 samples. For this clone: Its antigen remains undetermined. The sample holds no much larger clone one base away, and base qualities are not on file.

The germline V gene gives CDR1 as SGHDN and CDR2 as FVKESK. The CDR3 numbers 14 residues from cysteine through phenylalanine. Of the read, only the CDR3 DNA is kept; its 42 bases are in frame from base 1. Germline trimming: 2 bases from V, 6 bases from J; junction bases outside gene matches: 4. Results the study describes overall, beyond this receptor: Expanded TRB clones identified before ART initiation dominated the repertoire at all time points, although this dominance fluctuated and declined in many PLHIV after ART. Limited PBMC availability meant only the TCR beta chain was sequenced, without alpha chain pairing. Inferences about post-ART repertoire changes are limited because no data were available on ART adherence, viral resistance or therapy changes. The samples span the years 2004 to 2017, and the ART regimens used may be less effective than current regimens. Narrower CDR3 length ranges were observed in HIV repertoires than in controls, and an antigen-experienced repertoire with only a slight naive shift after ART was suggested by the network structure. Because pre-ART samples had limited cell numbers, profiling was done on unsorted PBMC rather than on sorted CD4+ and CD8+ T cells. ART initiation was associated with a significant increase in TRB diversity, but diversity stayed significantly below transplant donor controls even after long-term ART.

This receptor chain uses TRBV14 and TRBJ2-4; TRBD2 lines up with 7 middle nucleotides. The sample in question was unsorted PBMCs, obtained 1.2 to 1.3 years before starting antiretroviral therapy. This receptor was obtained from a man between 25 and 39 years old with HIV. The CDR3 region has the sequence CASSQQGGGNIQYF. The DNA sequence is as follows: TGTGCCAGCAGCCAACAGGGCGGGGGAAACATTCAGTACTTC.